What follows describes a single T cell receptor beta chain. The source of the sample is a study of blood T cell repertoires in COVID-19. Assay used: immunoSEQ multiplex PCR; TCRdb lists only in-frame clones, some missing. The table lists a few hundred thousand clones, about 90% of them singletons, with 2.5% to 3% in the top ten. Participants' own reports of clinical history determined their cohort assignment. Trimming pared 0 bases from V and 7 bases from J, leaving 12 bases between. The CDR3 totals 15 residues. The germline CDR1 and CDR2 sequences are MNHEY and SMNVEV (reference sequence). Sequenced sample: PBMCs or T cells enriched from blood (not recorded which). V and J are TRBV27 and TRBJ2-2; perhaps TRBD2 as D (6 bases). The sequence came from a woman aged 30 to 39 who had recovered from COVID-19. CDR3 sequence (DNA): TGTGCCAGCAGTTTATCTACGGGAGTTGGCGGGGAGCTGTTTTTT. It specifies CASSLSTGVGGELFF.